Listed below are T cell receptor beta chains from one sample, sequenced in a study of cytomegalovirus exposure and HLA in healthy donors. Here immunoSEQ multiplex PCR was the method, and the copy in TCRdb shows in-frame clones only, minus some. Of roughly 150,000 clones in the sample, roughly 70% were seen once. Source material: PBMCs. The receptors here all came from a man aged 30 to 39 in good health and CMV-seropositive. Both conserved end residues are part of each CDR3. The D gene is left open where the match is weak. Not all rows give a size; the values are once, few, many and, for expanded clones, a class.

v_call: TRBV5-1
d_call: TRBD2
j_call: TRBJ2-1
clone_size: few
cdr3_length: 15
cdr3_nt: TGCGCCAGCAGCCTCGGGACTAGCGGGAATAATGAGCAGTTCTTC
cdr3_aa: CASSLGTSGNNEQFF

v_call: TRBV10-1
d_call: TRBD2
j_call: TRBJ2-3
clone_size: -
cdr3_length: 17
cdr3_nt: TGCGCCAGCAGTGGACTAGCGGGAGGGCTGCGCACAGATACGCAGTATTTT
cdr3_aa: CASSGLAGGLRTDTQYF

v_call: TRBV9
d_call: TRBD1
j_call: TRBJ1-3
clone_size: -
cdr3_length: 17
cdr3_nt: TGTGCCAGCAGCGCCGATACAGGGGGCGCCGCTGGAAACACCATATATTTT
cdr3_aa: CASSADTGGAAGNTIYF

v_call: TRBV7-9
d_call: -
j_call: TRBJ2-7
clone_size: -
cdr3_length: 12
cdr3_nt: TGTGCCAGTAGACACACGAACTACGAGCAGTACTTC
cdr3_aa: CASRHTNYEQYF

v_call: TRBV5-1
d_call: -
j_call: TRBJ1-1
clone_size: -
cdr3_length: 17
cdr3_nt: TGCGCCAGCAGCCCGGCCTTGGACAGTCGCATGAACACTGAAGCTTTCTTT
cdr3_aa: CASSPALDSRMNTEAFF

v_call: TRBV10-3
d_call: TRBD1
j_call: TRBJ2-1
clone_size: once
cdr3_length: 14
cdr3_nt: TGTGCCATCAATCCGGGACAGCTCAACAATGAGCAGTTCTTC
cdr3_aa: CAINPGQLNNEQFF

v_call: TRBV7-9
d_call: -
j_call: TRBJ1-2
clone_size: -
cdr3_length: 15
cdr3_nt: TGTGCCAGCAGCTTAGCGCGTTCAGGAAGATATGGCTACACCTTC
cdr3_aa: CASSLARSGRYGYTF

v_call: TRBV10-3
d_call: -
j_call: TRBJ2-7
clone_size: few
cdr3_length: 13
cdr3_nt: TGTGCCATCACTGATCTAGAGCCCCACGAGCAGTACTTC
cdr3_aa: CAITDLEPHEQYF

v_call: TRBV19
d_call: -
j_call: TRBJ2-3
clone_size: few
cdr3_length: 14
cdr3_nt: TGTGCCAGTAGTGTCCAACAGGGTTTAGATACGCAGTATTTT
cdr3_aa: CASSVQQGLDTQYF

v_call: TRBV27
d_call: -
j_call: TRBJ2-2
clone_size: -
cdr3_length: 15
cdr3_nt: TGTGCCAGCAGTTTATATAACGGTTACACCGGGGAGCTGTTTTTT
cdr3_aa: CASSLYNGYTGELFF

v_call: TRBV30
d_call: TRBD2
j_call: TRBJ2-1
clone_size: -
cdr3_length: 13
cdr3_nt: TGTGCCCAGAGCGGGAGTAGTTACAATGAGCAGTTCTTC
cdr3_aa: CAQSGSSYNEQFF

v_call: TRBV19
d_call: TRBD1
j_call: TRBJ2-7
clone_size: -
cdr3_length: 13
cdr3_nt: TGTGCCAGTAGTCCCGGGACAGACTACGAGCAGTACTTC
cdr3_aa: CASSPGTDYEQYF

v_call: TRBV6-6
d_call: TRBD1
j_call: TRBJ2-7
clone_size: once
cdr3_length: 14
cdr3_nt: TGTGCCAGCAGTCTGGGACAGGGACCCTACGAGCAGTACTTC
cdr3_aa: CASSLGQGPYEQYF

v_call: TRBV19
d_call: TRBD1
j_call: TRBJ1-2
clone_size: -
cdr3_length: 15
cdr3_nt: TGTGCCAGTAGCGGGACAGATTCCTTATTCGGTGGCTACACCTTC
cdr3_aa: CASSGTDSLFGGYTF

v_call: TRBV4-2
d_call: -
j_call: TRBJ1-2
clone_size: -
cdr3_length: 14
cdr3_nt: TGTGCCAGCAGCCAACGGACAGACGGCTATGGCTACACCTTC
cdr3_aa: CASSQRTDGYGYTF

v_call: TRBV10-3
d_call: -
j_call: TRBJ2-7
clone_size: -
cdr3_length: 13
cdr3_nt: TGTGCCATCAGGTCGACAGGAGACTACGAGCAGTACTTC
cdr3_aa: CAIRSTGDYEQYF

v_call: TRBV9
d_call: -
j_call: TRBJ1-3
clone_size: -
cdr3_length: 14
cdr3_nt: TGTGCCAGCAGCCCTTGGTCAGGGCTGGACACCATATATTTT
cdr3_aa: CASSPWSGLDTIYF

v_call: TRBV19
d_call: -
j_call: TRBJ1-4
clone_size: -
cdr3_length: 14
cdr3_nt: TGTGCCAGTGGGGGGGAACAAACTAATGAAAAACTGTTTTTT
cdr3_aa: CASGGEQTNEKLFF

v_call: TRBV18
d_call: TRBD1
j_call: TRBJ1-1
clone_size: -
cdr3_length: 19
cdr3_nt: TGTGCCAGCTCTAGTGTTACAGGGGGCGCGGGCGAATCTGGTACTGAAGCTTTCTTT
cdr3_aa: CASSSVTGGAGESGTEAFF

v_call: TRBV5-1
d_call: -
j_call: TRBJ1-1
clone_size: -
cdr3_length: 14
cdr3_nt: TGCGCCAGCAGCTCATACAGGGCGCACACTGAAGCTTTCTTT
cdr3_aa: CASSSYRAHTEAFF

v_call: TRBV5-1
d_call: -
j_call: TRBJ2-1
clone_size: once
cdr3_length: 14
cdr3_nt: TGCGCCAGCAGCTTGGACAACCTCGGGAATGAGCAGTTCTTC
cdr3_aa: CASSLDNLGNEQFF

v_call: TRBV11-2
d_call: -
j_call: TRBJ2-7
clone_size: -
cdr3_length: 14
cdr3_nt: TGTGCCAGCAGCTTAGATCTGGGCATGGACGAGCAGTACTTC
cdr3_aa: CASSLDLGMDEQYF

v_call: TRBV7-9
d_call: -
j_call: TRBJ1-5
clone_size: -
cdr3_length: 12
cdr3_nt: TGTGCCAGCAGCTTAGGAGGTCAGCCCCAGCATTTT
cdr3_aa: CASSLGGQPQHF

v_call: TRBV5-4
d_call: -
j_call: TRBJ1-1
clone_size: -
cdr3_length: 14
cdr3_nt: TGTGCCAGCAGCCAATGGGGCAGGAACACTGAAGCTTTCTTT
cdr3_aa: CASSQWGRNTEAFF

v_call: TRBV6-5
d_call: TRBD2
j_call: TRBJ2-7
clone_size: once
cdr3_length: 14
cdr3_nt: TGTGCCAGCAAGTCTGGCGGGAGGGCCTACGAGCAGTACTTC
cdr3_aa: CASKSGGRAYEQYF